This T cell receptor (beta chain) was captured in a study of OX40 agonist ivuxolimab in advanced cancers. This clone was detected only a few times. The CDR3 runs to 11 residues. Per the germline V gene, CDR1 is GTSNPN and CDR2 is SVGIG (reference sequence). The ends were cut back, 3 bases at V and 6 bases at J, with 8 bases in the middle. Clones were sequenced by immunoSEQ multiplex PCR, and TCRdb holds only the in-frame ones, with some missing. The sample records 90,000 to 100,000 clones, 70% to 90% being singletons. The sequences come from CD4+ or CD8+ T cells sorted from blood, collected in a trial of the OX40 agonist ivuxolimab. This TCR derives from an adult with an advanced solid tumor such as melanoma, head and neck, liver or kidney cancer. This rearrangement joins TRBV30 to TRBJ1-1; D unclear. The chain's CDR3 is CAWRFRAEAFF. The CDR3, as DNA: TGTGCCTGGAGATTCCGGGCTGAAGCTTTCTTT.